This TCR beta chain was sequenced during a study of T cell responses to AZD1222 COVID-19 vaccine. The study, taken as a whole, reports: The donor group comprised mostly white British people and more females; the analysis possibly underestimated clonal diversity. Baseline antibody screening turned up just 6 or 7 seropositive AZD1222 recipients.

Sequencing was performed with immunoSEQ multiplex PCR; in TCRdb, only in-frame clones are kept and a portion is missing. The sample lists approximately 80,000 clones; approximately 83% were seen once. Both about-4-week and about-12-week second-dose recipients were combined. Worth noting for this clone: Its antigen is still unknown.

This receptor was obtained from an adult who received the AZD1222 COVID-19 vaccine. This sample comprised peripheral blood, obtained 28 days after the second AZD1222 dose.

This CDR3 is CASTHLLKNQPQHF. The CDR3 DNA is TGTGCCAGTACCCACCTATTGAAGAATCAGCCCCAGCATTTT. J is TRBJ1-5 and V is TRBV19; D is unresolved. The V gene's germline CDR1 is LNHDA and CDR2 SQIVND (reference sequence). Trimming shortened V by 7 bases and J by 4 bases, and 14 bases separated the two germline ends. The CDR3 has 14 amino acids.